Presented here are 27 T cell receptor beta chains from one specimen sequenced in a study of T cells in Graves' hyperthyroidism and ophthalmopathy. TCR beta CDR3 sequences were amplified from RNA transcripts. The HTBI primer set drove a first-round RT-PCR of the TCR CDR3. TCRdb redid the calling of the multiplex PCR reads with MiXCR, one entry per CDR3 protein. This sample carries around 35,000 distinct CDR3 sequences, approximately 50% of them seen once, and the ten largest clones take 25%. Sequencing was performed on blood. These receptors all come from a woman in her thirties or forties with Graves' ophthalmopathy.

The V gene is TRBV19, the J gene TRBJ2-5; possible D gene TRBD2, 5 bases. The CDR3 length is 18 residues. The V gene lost 10 bases and the J gene lost 4 bases, with 31 bases spanning the gap. The germline V gene has CDR1 LNHDA and CDR2 SQIVND (reference sequence). The CDR3 DNA is TGTGCCACAAGTATATCGCTCCCTCGAACTAGGACGGCAGAGACCCAGTACTTC. Its protein is CATSISLPRTRTAETQYF. The full variable domain, completed using reference TRBV19 and TRBJ2-5, is DGGITQSPKYLFRKEGQNVTLSCEQNLNHDAMYWYRQDPGQGLRLIYYSQIVNDFQKGDIAEGYSVSREKKESFPLTVTSAQKNPTAFYLCATSISLPRTRTAETQYFGPGTRLLVL.

By proportion, this clonotype is medium-sized. V is TRBV5-6 and J is TRBJ2-2; D is undetermined. CDR3 length: 11 amino acids. V shed 5 bases and J shed 10 bases, with 9 bases lying between them. Germline V gives CDR1 SGHDT, CDR2 YYEEEE. The CDR3 DNA is TGTGCCAGCAGGTCCCCTTCGGAGCTGTTTTTT. It specifies CASRSPSELFF. Full variable domain (missing parts from reference TRBV5-6 and TRBJ2-2): DAGVTQSPTHLIKTRGQQVTLRCSPKSGHDTVSWYQQALGQGPQFIFQYYEEEERQRGNFPDRFSGHQFPNYSSELNVNALLLGDSALYLCASRSPSELFFGEGSRLTVL.

This chain connects TRBV7-2 to TRBJ2-7, with D possibly matching TRBD1 (5 bases). Between the trimmed V and J ends, which lost 6 bases and 2 bases, there was a span of 14 bases. The CDR3 spans 14 residues. Germline V lookup: CDR1 SGHTA, CDR2 FQGNSA. The CDR3 sequence is CASRTRAGAYEQYF. The CDR3 nucleotides are TGTGCCAGCAGGACCAGGGCAGGAGCCTACGAGCAGTACTTC.

In its sample, this clonotype was seen many times. The chain joins TRBV5-8 to TRBJ2-1; D is unresolved. The V end was cut by 0 bases, the J end by 7 bases, with 11 bases between. The germline V gene encodes CDR1 SGHTS and CDR2 YDEGEE. CDR3 length: 14 residues. DNA for the CDR3: TGTGCCAGCAGCTTGGGTCCGTTTATGAATGAGCAGTTCTTC. Translating it yields CASSLGPFMNEQFF.

V and J are TRBV4-3 and TRBJ1-6; 9 bases agree with TRBD1. Losses at the gene ends were 0 bases for V and 4 bases for J; bases not matched to a gene: 7. Germline values: CDR1 LGHNA, CDR2 YSLEER. CDR3 size: 18 residues. Here the CDR3 reads CASSQDKGGTGYNSPLHF. The CDR3 coding sequence is TGCGCCAGCAGCCAAGATAAAGGGGGGACAGGGTATAATTCACCCCTCCACTTT.

Concerning this clonotype: A read error may produce the germline difference seen at one junction end. The rearrangement joins TRBV5-1 to TRBJ2-5; D is possibly TRBD1 or TRBD2 (5 bases each). CDR3 length: 19 residues. Germline assignment: CDR1 SGHRS and CDR2 YFSETQ. As DNA, the CDR3 is TGCGCCAGCAGTCACAAAGCCCCCGGGGACCCTTTTACGGAAGAGGCCCAGTACTTC. Its translation: CASSHKAPGDPFTEEAQYF.

As DNA, the CDR3 is TGTGCCACCAGTGACCCCCGGGACAGGGAAGAGACCCAGTACTTC. It is translated as CATSDPRDREETQYF. The gene calls are TRBV24-1 and TRBJ2-5; 9 bases are a match to TRBD1. V gave up 4 bases and J gave up 3 bases; unmatched junction bases: 5. In germline, CDR1 is KGHDR, CDR2 SFDVKD. The CDR3 extends over 15 amino acids.

This clonotype has a count of ten or more. The chain carries TRBV7-2 and TRBJ2-5; either TRBD1 or TRBD2 may fit D (5 bases each). Germline V gene sequence: CDR1 SGHTA, CDR2 FQGNSA. The V end was cut by 5 bases, the J end by 1 base, with 17 bases between. The CDR3 sequence is 16 residues long. This chain's CDR3 is CASSPQRFGGQETQYF. The DNA of the CDR3 is TGTGCCAGCAGCCCACAAAGGTTTGGGGGCCAAGAGACCCAGTACTTC.

The gene calls are TRBV12-3 or TRBV12-4 and TRBJ2-7, with TRBD2 identical over 16 bases. CDR3 length equals 15 residues. Losses at the gene ends were 5 bases for V and 5 bases for J; bases not matched to a gene: 3. CDR3 region: CASSPGLAGGNEQYF. DNA of the CDR3: TGTGCCAGCAGTCCGGGACTAGCGGGAGGGAACGAGCAGTACTTC.

Comments on this clonotype: A much larger clone differs from this one at a single base, so this may be a read error. This chain uses TRBV25-1 with TRBJ1-5; maybe TRBD1 (6 bases). The CDR3 totals 16 residues. Germline-derived CDR1 and CDR2 are MGHDK and SYGVNS. The CDR3 sequence is CASSPALQGSNQSQHF. The CDR3 DNA sequence: TGTGCCAGCAGCCCCGCCTTACAGGGAAGCAATCAGTCCCAGCATTTT.

The chain carries TRBV29-1 and TRBJ1-3; TRBD1 matches at 9 bases. The CDR3 runs to 18 residues. V was pared by 2 bases and J by 8 bases, with 19 bases of the junction left unmatched. The germline V gene has CDR1 SQVTM and CDR2 ANQGSEA. CDR3: CSVEYRTGAANYGYTIYF. The CDR3 DNA reads TGCAGCGTTGAATACCGGACAGGGGCCGCTAACTATGGCTACACCATATATTTT.

This clonotype was counted at least ten times. The chain joins TRBV7-2 to TRBJ1-1, with TRBD1 as a possible D gene (6 bases). The CDR3 loop spans 12 amino acids. Germline V gives CDR1 SGHTA, CDR2 FQGNSA. Trimming shortened V by 5 bases and J by 5 bases, and 9 bases separated the two germline ends. CDR3 DNA sequence: TGTGCCAGCAGCCCCCAGGGGACTGAAGCTTTCTTT. This gives the protein CASSPQGTEAFF.

This clonotype was seen only a few times. This chain connects TRBV25-1 to TRBJ1-3, with no clear D. Germline values: CDR1 MGHDK, CDR2 SYGVNS. The CDR3 is made up of 14 amino acids. Trimming stripped 1 base from V and 0 bases from J, with 4 bases between. CDR3 residues: CASSEFGSGNTIYF. CDR3 sequence (DNA): TGTGCCAGCAGTGAATTCGGCTCTGGAAACACCATATATTTT.

The sample holds many counts of this clonotype. The chain links TRBV5-1 to TRBJ2-3; 13 bases fit TRBD2. This CDR3 spans 17 amino acids. V trimming: 5 bases; J trimming: 1 base; junction bases outside the gene matches: 7. Germline values: CDR1 SGHRS, CDR2 YFSETQ. CDR3 residues: CASSWGLAGSRTDTQYF. The CDR3 nucleotides read TGCGCCAGCAGTTGGGGACTAGCGGGAAGCCGCACAGATACGCAGTATTTT.

Many counts were recorded for this clonotype. The J gene is TRBJ1-2, the V gene TRBV15; D remains ambiguous. Trimming pared 8 bases from V and 0 bases from J, leaving 19 bases between. Per germline, CDR1 LNHNV and CDR2 YYDKDF (reference sequence). This CDR3 spans 16 amino acids. CDR3 in DNA: TGTGCCACCCGCTCCGGTGGGTTCTTACCTAACTATGGCTACACCTTC. Translation: CATRSGGFLPNYGYTF.

A word on this clonotype: This likely comes from a read error, as the CDR3 has no conserved phenylalanine or tryptophan at its end. This chain uses TRBV7-3 with TRBJ2-3; TRBD2 agrees at 8 bases. Trimming removed 5 bases from V and 8 bases from J; junction bases left unmatched: 15. Per the germline V gene, CDR1 is SGHTA and CDR2 is FQGTGA. The CDR3 spans 16 residues. The CDR3 DNA follows: TGTGCCAGCAGCCGGGGGGGCCTGGCCGCGGGGGGTACGCAGTATTAT. Its translation is CASSRGGLAAGGTQYY.

This clonotype was counted only a few times. The V and J genes are TRBV15 and TRBJ2-5; TRBD1 or TRBD2 may be the D gene (5 bases each). The V end lost 5 bases, the J end lost 2 bases, and 21 bases lay between the germline ends. This CDR3 has 17 amino acids. Germline CDR1 and CDR2: LNHNV and YYDKDF (reference sequence). DNA of the CDR3: TGTGCCACCAGCTCCCGGCCGGGACGCTCAACGCAAGAGACCCAGTACTTC. It translates to CATSSRPGRSTQETQYF.

About this clonotype: Being one base from a much bigger clone, this may be a read error. This rearrangement joins TRBV28 to TRBJ2-1; the D gene is possibly TRBD1 (5 bases). This CDR3 comprises 14 residues. Germline V lookup: CDR1 MDHEN, CDR2 SYDVKM. Deletions cut 9 bases from V and 4 bases from J, with 16 bases between. CDR3: CASTRGGLYNEQFF. The CDR3 DNA reads TGTGCCAGTACAAGGGGTGGTTTGTACAATGAGCAGTTCTTC.

The chain recombines TRBV20-1 with TRBJ2-5; 8 bases line up with TRBD1. Germline loops: CDR1 DFQATT, CDR2 SNEGSKA (reference sequence). This CDR3 has 15 residues. Trimming cost V 0 bases and J 5 bases; bases outside gene matches: 8. This CDR3 is CSARDQPGGHETQYF. DNA of the CDR3: TGCAGTGCTAGAGATCAACCAGGGGGCCACGAGACCCAGTACTTC.

Ten or more counts support this clonotype. The V and J genes are TRBV14 and TRBJ2-2; D unclear. The CDR3 sequence is 13 residues long. Germline assignment: CDR1 SGHDN and CDR2 FVKESK. V was cut by 1 base and J by 7 bases, with 7 bases left in between. CDR3: CASSQVLSGELFF. CDR3 sequence (DNA): TGTGCCAGCAGCCAAGTTTTAAGCGGGGAGCTGTTTTTT.

The genes are TRBV11-3 and TRBJ2-7, with D maybe TRBD2 (7 bases). The V end was cut by 1 base, the J end by 5 bases, with 15 bases between. The CDR3 extends over 15 amino acids. Per the germline V gene, CDR1 is SGHNT and CDR2 is YENEEA. This CDR3 reads CASSLVGGRRDEQYF. The CDR3 DNA sequence: TGTGCCAGCAGCTTAGTGGGGGGGCGGAGGGACGAGCAGTACTTC.

By share, this clonotype counts as medium-sized. The chain couples TRBV19 to TRBJ1-2; a possible D gene is TRBD1 (5 bases). CDR1 LNHDA and CDR2 SQIVND come from the germline V gene (reference sequence). CDR3 length equals 15 residues. Trimming stripped 7 bases from V and 9 bases from J, with 24 bases between. The CDR3: CASTTPRGGRYSYTF. The CDR3 coding sequence is TGTGCCAGTACCACCCCGCGTGGGGGACGATATAGCTACACCTTC.

This clonotype was counted many times. The J gene is TRBJ2-7, the V gene TRBV3-1; D tentatively reads TRBD1 or TRBD2 (5 bases each). Looked up from germline, CDR1 is LGHDT and CDR2 is YNNKEL (reference sequence). There are 11 residues in the CDR3. Trimming removed 1 base at V and 7 bases at J, with 5 bases between. CDR3 sequence (DNA): TGTGCCAGCAGCCAAGGGGGGGAGCAGTACTTC. It specifies CASSQGGEQYF.

This clonotype was detected ten times or more. V is TRBV5-6 and J is TRBJ2-7, with D hard to call. There are 12 residues in the CDR3. Looked up from germline, CDR1 is SGHDT and CDR2 is YYEEEE. V was pared by 3 bases and J by 0 bases, with 4 bases between. The chain's CDR3 is CASSSYSYEQYF. DNA of the CDR3: TGTGCCAGCAGCTCGTACTCCTACGAGCAGTACTTC. The full variable domain, with the rest looked up from reference TRBV5-6 and TRBJ2-7, is DAGVTQSPTHLIKTRGQQVTLRCSPKSGHDTVSWYQQALGQGPQFIFQYYEEEERQRGNFPDRFSGHQFPNYSSELNVNALLLGDSALYLCASSSYSYEQYFGPGTRLTVT.

This clonotype was recorded once. J is TRBJ2-1 and V is TRBV25-1; TRBD2 aligns across 10 bases. There are 15 residues in the CDR3. V lost 7 bases, J lost 2 bases, and 5 bases stayed unmatched. The germline V gene has CDR1 MGHDK and CDR2 SYGVNS. CDR3 DNA sequence: TGTGCCAGCATGGAGCGGGGGGGCCCCTACAATGAGCAGTTCTTC. It yields the protein CASMERGGPYNEQFF.

The chain is built from TRBV9 and TRBJ2-3, with TRBD1 identical over 8 bases. The CDR3 has 18 amino acids. Germline-derived CDR1 and CDR2 are SGDLS and YYNGEE. V dropped 4 bases and J dropped 1; count of bases not matched to a gene: 14. This CDR3 reads CASSPRNPTGGGTDTQYF. The CDR3, as DNA: TGTGCCAGCAGCCCGCGAAACCCCACAGGGGGAGGCACAGATACGCAGTATTTT.

This chain uses TRBV20-1 with TRBJ2-5; possible D gene TRBD1, 6 bases. In germline, CDR1 is DFQATT, CDR2 SNEGSKA (reference sequence). With 3 bases removed from V and 1 base from J, the gap between germline ends came to 6 bases. The CDR3 has 12 residues. This chain's CDR3 is CSARDSQETQYF. The CDR3 DNA reads TGCAGTGCTAGGGACAGCCAAGAGACCCAGTACTTC.